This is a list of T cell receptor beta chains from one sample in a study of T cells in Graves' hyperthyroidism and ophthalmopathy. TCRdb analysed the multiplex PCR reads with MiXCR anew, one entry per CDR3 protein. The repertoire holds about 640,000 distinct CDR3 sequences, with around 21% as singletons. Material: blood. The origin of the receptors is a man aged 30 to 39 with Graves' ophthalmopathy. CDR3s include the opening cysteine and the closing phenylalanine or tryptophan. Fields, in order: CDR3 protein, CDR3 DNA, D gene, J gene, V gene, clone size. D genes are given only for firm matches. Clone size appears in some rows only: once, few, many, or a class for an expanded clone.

CATSEYSVGDTQYF	TGTGCCACCAGTGAATACTCGGTAGGAGATACGCAGTATTTT	.	TRBJ2-3	TRBV24-1	.
CASSETQGHTEAFF	TGTGCCAGCAGCGAAACACAGGGGCACACTGAAGCTTTCTTT	TRBD1	TRBJ1-1	TRBV13	few
CATSRDRNKGVEETQYF	TGTGCCACCAGCAGAGATCGAAACAAGGGTGTGGAAGAGACCCAGTACTTC	.	TRBJ2-5	TRBV15	many
CASRHRGPHEQYF	TGTGCCAGCAGGCACAGGGGGCCGCACGAGCAGTACTTC	TRBD1	TRBJ2-7	TRBV6-1	.
CASKTSGSGKNIQYF	TGTGCCAGCAAAACTAGCGGGAGTGGCAAAAACATTCAGTACTTC	TRBD2	TRBJ2-4	TRBV28	.
CASSFGASTDTQYF	TGTGCCAGCAGTTTTGGGGCCTCCACAGATACGCAGTATTTT	.	TRBJ2-3	TRBV12-3/TRBV12-4	few
CASSKTSNQPQHF	TGTGCCAGCAGTAAGACTAGCAATCAGCCCCAGCATTTT	.	TRBJ1-5	TRBV12-3/TRBV12-4	many
CASSLASGRTEQFF	TGTGCCAGCAGTTTAGCGAGCGGGCGGACTGAGCAGTTCTTC	.	TRBJ2-1	TRBV27	.
CASSLKGHLDWTDTQYF	TGTGCCAGCAGCTTAAAGGGACACCTAGACTGGACAGATACGCAGTATTTT	.	TRBJ2-3	TRBV7-3	.
CASSLRAGDNHEQYF	TGTGCCAGCAGCTTAAGGGCAGGGGACAACCACGAGCAGTACTTC	.	TRBJ2-7	TRBV7-8	many
CASSLTGTGPLNEQFF	TGCGCCAGCAGCCTGACCGGGACAGGGCCCTTGAATGAGCAGTTCTTC	TRBD1	TRBJ2-1	TRBV5-1	many
CASSLRIGGSPQETQYF	TGTGCCAGTAGTCTCCGGATCGGGGGCTCTCCTCAAGAGACCCAGTACTTC	.	TRBJ2-5	TRBV19	once
CASSAITGGVQPQHF	TGTGCCAGCAGTGCAATAACAGGGGGGGTTCAGCCCCAGCATTTT	TRBD1	TRBJ1-5	TRBV28	few
CASSLRGPKTQYF	TGTGCCAGCAGCCTCAGGGGCCCCAAGACCCAGTACTTC	.	TRBJ2-5	TRBV7-2	many
CASSQIGTRAYNEQFF	TGTGCCAGCAGCCAGATAGGGACTAGGGCATACAATGAGCAGTTCTTC	TRBD2	TRBJ2-1	TRBV7-2	.
CATSPTGVDQPQHF	TGTGCCACCTCCCCGACAGGGGTCGATCAGCCCCAGCATTTT	TRBD1	TRBJ1-5	TRBV6-1	.
CASSEGGQKAYEQYF	TGTGCCAGCAGCGAGGGGGGACAGAAAGCCTACGAGCAGTACTTC	.	TRBJ2-7	TRBV9	.
CASSFGTRTYEQYF	TGTGCCAGCAGTTTCGGGACTAGGACCTACGAGCAGTACTTC	TRBD2	TRBJ2-7	TRBV28	many
CASSASTGSNYGYTF	TGTGCCAGCAGTGCCTCGACAGGAAGTAACTATGGCTACACCTTC	.	TRBJ1-2	TRBV27	few
CASSLVDAPSNYGYTF	TGTGCCAGCAGCTTAGTGGACGCTCCCTCTAACTATGGCTACACCTTC	.	TRBJ1-2	TRBV7-2	many